This record looks at one T cell receptor (beta chain) sequence and its context. The data derive from a study of OX40 agonist ivuxolimab in advanced cancers. The CDR3 totals 15 residues. Germline trimming cut 11 bases from V and 4 bases from J; bases unmatched to any gene: 11. Germline V CDR1 and CDR2: MNHEY, SVGAGI. Some clones are missing from TCRdb's copy, which holds only in-frame ones; the method was immunoSEQ multiplex PCR. The data show 72,000 or so clones, with roughly 87% seen just once and roughly an eighth held by the top ten. This material consisted of CD4+ or CD8+ T cells sorted from blood, taken in a trial of the OX40 agonist ivuxolimab. This chain connects TRBV6-5 to TRBJ2-2; TRBD2 matches 9 bases. The receptor was derived from an adult with an advanced solid tumor such as melanoma, head and neck, liver or kidney cancer. CDR3 amino acids: CAVRKRGVVTGELFF. As DNA, the CDR3 is TGTGCCGTACGTAAGCGGGGGGTCGTCACCGGGGAGCTGTTTTTT.